One and the same sample provided the 9 T cell receptor beta chains below, sequenced in a study of blood T cell repertoires in COVID-19. Using immunoSEQ multiplex PCR, the repertoire was profiled, and TCRdb retains in-frame clones only, with some absent. Among 300,000 to 350,000 clones listed, roughly 90% were seen once. The sequenced sample was peripheral blood. The receptors were sampled from a man younger than 35 with active or convalescent COVID-19.

This clone was detected only once. The chain joins TRBV6-5 to TRBJ2-5, with 7 bases that match TRBD1. In germline, CDR1 is MNHEY, CDR2 SVGAGI. J gave up 3 bases and V 0 bases, and 7 bases lay outside the gene matches. The length of the CDR3 is 16 residues. This CDR3 is CASSYSSFRGKETQYF. The CDR3 DNA reads TGTGCCAGCAGTTACTCGAGTTTCAGGGGGAAAGAGACCCAGTACTTC.

The gene calls are TRBV7-2 and TRBJ2-2, with D hard to call. This CDR3 region has 15 residues. Germline-derived CDR1 and CDR2 are SGHTA and FQGNSA. Trimming removed 1 base at V and 3 bases at J, with 9 bases between. CDR3 sequence: CASSLGVLDTGELFF. CDR3 bases: TGTGCCAGCAGCTTAGGAGTATTGGACACCGGGGAGCTGTTTTTT.

The V and J genes are TRBV6-1 and TRBJ1-6; 7 bases line up with TRBD1. The CDR3 contains 18 residues. The trim removed 3 bases at V and 4 bases at J, leaving 12 bases unmatched. Germline V gives CDR1 MNHNS, CDR2 SASEGT. The CDR3 coding sequence is TGTGCCAGCAGTGACCAAGACAGGGCCGCAAATTATAATTCACCCCTCCACTTT. This translates into CASSDQDRAANYNSPLHF.

The chain couples TRBV27 to TRBJ1-5; D remains unclear. Looked up from germline, CDR1 is MNHEY and CDR2 is SMNVEV (reference sequence). This CDR3 has 16 residues. Trimming pared 5 bases from V and 2 bases from J, leaving 16 bases between. As DNA, the CDR3 is TGTGCCAGCAGTACACACGGAGGGTCGGGCAATCAGCCCCAGCATTTT. It yields the protein CASSTHGGSGNQPQHF.

Of note for this clone: At one end the junction does not follow the germline gene, possibly because of a read error. The chain has TRBV5-6 and TRBJ1-4; no clear D. The CDR3 has 13 residues. Germline-derived CDR1 and CDR2 are SGHDT and YYEEEE. The DNA for the CDR3 is TGTGCCAGCAGTTTGGGAGGCGATGAAAAACTGTTTTTT. Encoded protein: CASSLGGDEKLFF.

In the case of this clone: A read error may explain this, as a much larger clone is one base away. The chain links TRBV7-9 to TRBJ1-1, with D possibly TRBD1 on 6 matching bases. V was shortened by 5 bases and J by 2 bases, with 9 bases between the two germline ends. The germline V gene encodes CDR1 SEHNR and CDR2 FQNEAQ (reference sequence). This CDR3 is 13 amino acids long. CDR3 residues: CASSPTGNTEAFF. The CDR3 DNA reads as TGTGCCAGCAGCCCGACAGGAAACACTGAAGCTTTCTTT. The full variable domain, in which reference TRBV7-9 and TRBJ1-1 provide the parts outside the CDR3, is DTGVSQNPRHKITKRGQNVTFRCDPISEHNRLYWYRQTLGQGPEFLTYFQNEAQLEKSRLLSDRFSAERPKGSFSTLEIQRTEQGDSAMYLCASSPTGNTEAFFGQGTRLTVV.

A note on this clone: Additional DNA sequences in this sample encode the identical CDR3. The rearrangement links TRBV5-4 to TRBJ2-7, with 7 bases matching TRBD2. The CDR3 runs 13 residues. V was clipped by 4 bases and J by 2 bases; unmatched bases: 3. The germline V gene encodes CDR1 SGHNT and CDR2 YYREEE (reference sequence). CDR3 DNA: TGTGCCAGCAGCCCCGGGACTACCTACGAGCAGTACTTC. Its protein is CASSPGTTYEQYF.

V gene TRBV19 combines with J gene TRBJ1-3; no clear D. V lost 5 bases to trimming and J lost 9 bases, with 17 bases between them. There are 14 residues in the CDR3. CDR1 LNHDA and CDR2 SQIVND come from the germline V gene (reference sequence). The CDR3 protein is CASSSPARRGTIYF. In DNA, the CDR3 is TGTGCCAGTAGTTCCCCGGCCAGACGGGGCACCATATATTTT.

V is TRBV24-1 and J is TRBJ2-1, with D possibly matching TRBD2 (6 bases). The V gene lost 4 bases and the J gene lost 0 bases, with 18 bases spanning the gap. This CDR3 is built from 18 residues. Germline V gives CDR1 KGHDR, CDR2 SFDVKD. CDR3 amino acids: CATSDPRSDGSSYNEQFF. The CDR3 DNA sequence: TGTGCCACCAGTGACCCCCGGTCGGACGGGAGCTCCTACAATGAGCAGTTCTTC.